These 21 T cell receptor beta chains share one sample of origin, sequenced in a study of glioma-infiltrating T cells. TCR alpha and beta CDR3 regions were amplified from RNA using iRepertoire nested multiplex PCR. TCRdb called the multiplex PCR reads again in MiXCR, with one record for every CDR3 protein. Of around 390,000 distinct CDR3 sequences in the sample, roughly 41% were seen once. The source material was glioma tissue, nonneoplastic brain tissue, or PBMCs (not recorded which). These receptors all stem from a human donor with low-grade glioma or glioblastoma, undergoing nonglioma brain surgery, or in good health (not recorded which).

The CDR3 here is CSARVPSGPSTDTQYF. DNA for the CDR3: TGCAGTGCTAGAGTTCCTAGCGGACCTAGCACAGATACGCAGTATTTT. The V gene is TRBV20-1, the J gene TRBJ2-3; 7 bases map to TRBD2. V was clipped by 1 base and J by 0 bases; unmatched bases: 7. The CDR3 is 16 amino acids. The germline V gene has CDR1 DFQATT and CDR2 SNEGSKA (reference sequence).

This clonotype was observed a single time. This may stem from a read error, because a much larger clone lies one nucleotide away. CDR3 sequence reads: CASYGIRSNQTQHF. DNA of the CDR3: TGTGCCAGCTACGGGATTCGAAGCAATCAGACCCAGCATTTT. V gene TRBV6-1 combines with J gene TRBJ1-5; no clear D. Per the germline V gene, CDR1 is MNHNS and CDR2 is SASEGT. This CDR3 is 14 amino acids long.

In its sample, this clonotype was seen a few times. The gene calls are TRBV3-1 and TRBJ1-1; 8 nucleotides line up with TRBD1. This CDR3 contains 15 residues. Per germline, CDR1 LGHDT and CDR2 YNNKEL (reference sequence). With V trimmed by 1 base and J by 0 bases, 1 base remained unmatched. The CDR3 DNA sequence: TGTGCCAGCAGCCAAGCGGACAGGGTGAACACTGAAGCTTTCTTT. It is translated as CASSQADRVNTEAFF.

This chain joins TRBV6-1 and TRBJ2-6; TRBD2 might be the D (5 bases). CDR1 is MNHNS, CDR2 SASEGT, per germline. Trimming stripped 2 bases from V and 2 bases from J, with 7 bases between. The CDR3 has 15 amino acids. The CDR3, as DNA: TGTGCCAGCAGTGAACTCGGGGCTGGGGCCAACGTCCTGACTTTC. It codes for CASSELGAGANVLTF.

The chain couples TRBV7-2 to TRBJ2-7; a weak D match, TRBD1 (7 bases). The V gene's germline CDR1 is SGHTA and CDR2 FQGNSA. The CDR3 contains 16 residues. Trimming shortened V by 5 bases and J by 3 bases, and 20 bases separated the two germline ends. CDR3 nucleotides: TGTGCCAGCAGCCCCCGCGGAGGGACAGCAGTCTACGAGCAGTACTTC. Its protein product is CASSPRGGTAVYEQYF.

This clonotype came up many times. V is TRBV15 and J is TRBJ2-2; D gene ambiguous. The CDR3 runs to 14 residues. V was clipped by 4 bases and J by 1 base, with 7 bases between them. Per germline, CDR1 LNHNV and CDR2 YYDKDF (reference sequence). The CDR3 DNA follows: TGTGCCACCAGCACTCCCAAGAACACCGGGGAGCTGTTTTTT. Protein sequence: CATSTPKNTGELFF. The whole variable domain, remainder taken from reference TRBV15 and TRBJ2-2, is DAMVIQNPRYQVTQFGKPVTLSCSQTLNHNVMYWYQQKSSQAPKLLFHYYDKDFNNEADTPDNFQSRRPNTSFCFLDIRSPGLGDTAMYLCATSTPKNTGELFFGEGSRLTVL.

The V gene is TRBV10-3, the J gene TRBJ1-5; D remains ambiguous. Trimming removed 7 bases at V and 0 bases at J, with 10 bases between. Germline CDR1 reads ENHRY; CDR2 reads SYGVKD. The CDR3 length is 14 residues. CDR3 loop: CAIKDGYSNQPQHF. For the CDR3, the DNA is TGTGCCATCAAGGACGGTTATAGCAATCAGCCCCAGCATTTT.

On this clonotype: This may be a read error: a much more frequent sequence differs by one nucleotide. This chain uses TRBV4-2 with TRBJ2-7; 7 nucleotides agree with TRBD2. Unmatched junction bases numbered 8, after V lost 1 base and J lost 5 bases. The CDR3 is 15 residues long. The V gene's germline CDR1 is LGHNA and CDR2 YNFKEQ. DNA for the CDR3: TGTGCCAGCAGCCAAGCCGGGAGGACGTTACACGAGCAGTACTTC. This sequence encodes CASSQAGRTLHEQYF.

The chain combines TRBV28 with TRBJ2-1; the match to TRBD2 covers 7 bases. With V trimmed by 1 base and J by 10 bases, 13 bases remained unmatched. The CDR3 is 16 residues long. CDR1 MDHEN and CDR2 SYDVKM come from the germline V gene. The CDR3 coding sequence is TGTGCCAGCAGTTTATTCTTCCGGACTAGAAAAATAGAGCAGTTCTTC. Protein: CASSLFFRTRKIEQFF.

This clonotype was picked up one time. The junction differs from germline at one of its ends, possibly a read error. This chain links TRBV20-1 with TRBJ2-5; 8 positions agree with TRBD2. Germline-derived CDR1 and CDR2 are DFQATT and SNEGSKA (reference sequence). There are 17 residues in the CDR3. CDR3 region: CSARGGESGRRRETQYF. CDR3 DNA sequence: TGCAGTGCCAGAGGGGGGGAAAGCGGGAGAAGGAGAGAGACCCAGTACTTC.

This clonotype was counted ten times or more. The chain's CDR3 is CASSLLLGLRAEQYF. The CDR3 region has the DNA TGTGCCAGCAGTTTATTGTTGGGGTTGAGGGCCGAGCAGTACTTC. The chain links TRBV28 to TRBJ2-7; maybe TRBD2 (5 bases). The germline V gene has CDR1 MDHEN and CDR2 SYDVKM. The CDR3 extends over 15 amino acids. The V end lost 1 base, the J end lost 6 bases, and 16 bases lay between the germline ends.

This clonotype has a count of ten or more. The chain has TRBV28 and TRBJ2-3; D may be TRBD1 or TRBD2 (5 bases each). The CDR3 consists of 14 residues. CDR1 is MDHEN and CDR2 is SYDVKM in the germline V gene. Trimming left V 6 bases short and J 6 bases short, with 16 bases between. CDR3 loop: CASSSGPRSDTQYF. The DNA of the CDR3 is TGTGCCAGCAGCTCGGGACCCCGGAGTGATACGCAGTATTTT.

There are many counts of this clonotype. The J gene is TRBJ2-5, the V gene TRBV7-2; perhaps TRBD2 as D (6 bases). Per the germline V gene, CDR1 is SGHTA and CDR2 is FQGNSA. V was shortened by 4 bases and J by 2 bases, with 11 bases between the two germline ends. The length of the CDR3 is 14 residues. The CDR3 loop reads CASSSGRKQETQYF. In nucleotides, the CDR3 is TGTGCCAGCAGCTCGGGGAGGAAGCAAGAGACCCAGTACTTC.

Note on this clonotype: Sequence at one end of the junction differs from germline and may be a read error. The chain has TRBV4-3 and TRBJ2-7; D is unclear. The CDR3 contains 14 residues. The germline V gene encodes CDR1 LGHNA and CDR2 YSLEER. The CDR3 protein is CASSQETASYGQYF. The CDR3 nucleotides read TGCGCCAGCAGCCAAGAAACAGCATCCTACGGGCAGTACTTC.

Concerning this clonotype itself: An end of the junction differs from the germline gene, which may be a read error. V gene TRBV7-2 combines with J gene TRBJ2-5; TRBD1 might be the D (5 bases). This CDR3 has 14 residues. Germline assignment: CDR1 SGHTA and CDR2 FQGNSA. CDR3 DNA sequence: TGTGCCAGCAGCCGCTTTGACAGACTTCGGACCCAGTGCTTC. It codes for CASSRFDRLRTQCF.

The V and J genes are TRBV28 and TRBJ2-4, with 9 bases matching TRBD1. Trimming removed 4 bases from V and 5 bases from J; junction bases left unmatched: 3. Per germline, CDR1 MDHEN and CDR2 SYDVKM. The CDR3 contains 14 residues. The CDR3 sequence: CASSSYRGQNIQYF. In DNA form, the CDR3 reads TGTGCCAGCAGTTCGTACAGGGGGCAAAACATTCAGTACTTC. The whole variable domain, filled in from reference TRBV28 and TRBJ2-4, reads DVKVTQSSRYLVKRTGEKVFLECVQDMDHENMFWYRQDPGLGLRLIYFSYDVKMKEKGDIPEGYSVSREKKERFSLILESASTNQTSMYLCASSSYRGQNIQYFGAGTRLSVL.

As for this clonotype: A much bigger clone sits one base away, suggesting this may be a read error. The V gene is TRBV20-1, the J gene TRBJ1-1; the D is unclear. This CDR3 comprises 16 residues. Trimming removed 0 bases at V and 2 bases at J, with 16 bases between. The germline gives CDR1 DFQATT, CDR2 SNEGSKA (reference sequence). The CDR3 spells CSARDRTQPCNTEAFF. In nucleotides, the CDR3 is TGCAGTGCTAGAGATCGGACCCAGCCTTGTAACACTGAAGCTTTCTTT.

This rearrangement joins TRBV2 to TRBJ2-5, with D perhaps TRBD1 (6 bases). CDR3 length equals 14 residues. CDR1 and CDR2 (germline): SNHLY, FYNNEI. Trimming pared 5 bases from V and 1 base from J, leaving 11 bases between. In DNA, the CDR3 is TGTGCCAGCAGTTCGGACAGTAGCCAAGAGACCCAGTACTTC. Its protein is CASSSDSSQETQYF. Variable domain in full (rest from reference TRBV2 and TRBJ2-5): EPEVTQTPSHQVTQMGQEVILRCVPISNHLYFYWYRQILGQKVEFLVSFYNNEISEKSEIFDDQFSVERPDGSNFTLKIRSTKLEDSAMYFCASSSDSSQETQYFGPGTRLLVL.

This sequence joins TRBV6-2 or TRBV6-3 and TRBJ1-5, with TRBD1 as a possible D gene (6 bases). Trimming shortened V by 6 bases and J by 6 bases, and 12 bases separated the two germline ends. Germline CDR1 and CDR2: MNHEY and SVGEGT. This CDR3 is built from 13 residues. This CDR3 is CASSWEGVQPQHF. The CDR3, as DNA: TGTGCCAGCAGCTGGGAGGGGGTTCAGCCCCAGCATTTT.

This clonotype occurred a few times. Germline is not matched at one junction end, which may reflect a read error. The rearrangement links TRBV27 to TRBJ2-5; 12 bases are a match to TRBD2. Germline assignment: CDR1 MNHEY and CDR2 SMNVEV (reference sequence). The CDR3 is made up of 17 amino acids. The CDR3, as DNA: TGTGCCAGCAGACCTTCCCTAGCGGGAGGGAGCCAGGAGACCCATTACTTC. Protein: CASRPSLAGGSQETHYF.

Only a few counts were recorded for this clonotype. This chain connects TRBV20-1 to TRBJ2-6, with D tentatively TRBD1 (6 bases). The V end was cut by 2 bases, the J end by 2 bases, with 13 bases between. Germline CDR1 and CDR2: DFQATT and SNEGSKA (reference sequence). The CDR3 runs 16 residues. The DNA of the CDR3 is TGCAGTGCTAGACCCTTACAGGGAACTGGGGCCAACGTCCTGACTTTC. Protein product: CSARPLQGTGANVLTF.